The 7 T cell receptor beta chains given below trace back to one sample, sequenced in a study of T cells in Graves' hyperthyroidism and ophthalmopathy. TCR beta CDR3 sequences were amplified from RNA transcripts. TCR CDR3 underwent first-round RT-PCR with the HTBI primer set. One entry per CDR3 protein, called by TCRdb with MiXCR from the multiplex PCR reads. The sample holds hundreds of thousands of distinct CDR3 sequences, about a sixth seen once. Specimen: blood. Receptor source: a woman under 30 with Graves' hyperthyroidism that later progressed to Graves' ophthalmopathy.

This clonotype was recorded at least ten times. The chain recombines TRBV10-2 with TRBJ2-1; D assignment may be TRBD1 or TRBD2 (5 bases each). Germline CDR1 and CDR2: WSHSY and SAAADI. This CDR3 has 14 amino acids. Trimming took off 2 bases at V and 5 bases at J, with 10 bases between the two ends. As DNA, the CDR3 is TGCGCCAGCAGTGAGCGGGACCCACACAATGAGCAGTTCTTC. Translation: CASSERDPHNEQFF.

The chain is built from TRBV9 and TRBJ2-7; the match to TRBD2 covers 9 bases. Germline-derived CDR1 and CDR2 are SGDLS and YYNGEE. Trimming at V came to 1 base and at J to 5 bases, leaving 10 bases not matched to a gene. The CDR3 totals 16 residues. CDR3 DNA sequence: TGTGCCAGCAGCGTAAATGCGGGAGGGCGAATCCACGAGCAGTACTTC. Protein sequence: CASSVNAGGRIHEQYF.

The chain recombines TRBV6-2 or TRBV6-3 with TRBJ2-2; maybe TRBD2 (6 bases). CDR3 length: 13 amino acids. V gave up 7 bases and J gave up 6 bases, with 12 bases separating them. Germline values: CDR1 MNHEY, CDR2 SVGEGT. CDR3 DNA sequence: TGTGCCAGCAACGAAGGAGGGCCCGGGGAGCTGTTTTTT. The encoded protein is CASNEGGPGELFF.

In this sample, this clonotype turned up many times. This chain joins TRBV10-3 and TRBJ1-1, with 7 positions matching TRBD1. CDR1 and CDR2 from the germline V gene are ENHRY and SYGVKD. With 3 bases clipped from V and 2 bases from J, the junction kept 9 bases outside the gene matches. The CDR3 spans 16 residues. CDR3 sequence reads: CAISESGTDYNTEAFF. CDR3 nucleotides: TGTGCCATCAGTGAATCCGGGACAGACTATAACACTGAAGCTTTCTTT.

This clonotype has at least ten counts. The chain is built from TRBV27 and TRBJ2-3; TRBD2 matches 10 bases. CDR1 is MNHEY, CDR2 SMNVEV, per germline (reference sequence). There are 17 residues in the CDR3. Trimming took 7 bases from V and 3 from J; bases not matched to a gene: 13. CDR3 sequence reads: CASNRGTSVTTTDTQYF. The CDR3 region has the DNA TGTGCCAGCAACCGAGGGACTAGCGTGACAACAACAGATACGCAGTATTTT.

This clonotype was picked up a small number of times. The V and J genes are TRBV3-1 and TRBJ1-6; no firm D call. V lost 1 base to trimming and J lost 6 bases, with 7 bases between them. CDR1 and CDR2 from the germline V gene are LGHDT and YNNKEL (reference sequence). The CDR3 spans 14 residues. CDR3 sequence: CASSQVEANSPLHF. CDR3 nucleotides: TGTGCCAGCAGCCAAGTCGAAGCTAATTCACCCCTCCACTTT.

The chain links TRBV6-1 to TRBJ1-2, with a weak D call TRBD1 (5 bases). The V gene lost 4 bases and the J gene lost 6 bases, with 12 bases spanning the gap. The CDR3 has 13 residues. Germline V gene data show CDR1 as MNHNS and CDR2 as SASEGT. This CDR3 is CASSAGESDGYTF. CDR3 coding DNA: TGTGCCAGCAGTGCGGGGGAATCGGATGGCTACACCTTC.